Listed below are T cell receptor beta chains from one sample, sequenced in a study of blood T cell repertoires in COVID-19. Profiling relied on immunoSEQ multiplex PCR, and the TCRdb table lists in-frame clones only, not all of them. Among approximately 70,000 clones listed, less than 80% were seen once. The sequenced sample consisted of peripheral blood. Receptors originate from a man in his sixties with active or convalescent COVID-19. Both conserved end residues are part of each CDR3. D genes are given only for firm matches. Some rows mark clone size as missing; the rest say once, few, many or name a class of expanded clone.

TGTGCCAGCACCCTTTGGATTCACCGGGATTCACCCCTCCACTTT,CASTLWIHRDSPLHF,15,.,.,TRBJ1-6,TRBV12-1
TGTGCCTGGAGAAGTACGGGGGGGCGAGAGACCCAGTACTTC,CAWRSTGGRETQYF,14,TRBD2,.,TRBJ2-5,TRBV30
TGCGCCAGCAGTGTGGGGTCTAGCGGGGGGAAGGAAGAGACCCAGTACTTC,CASSVGSSGGKEETQYF,17,TRBD2,.,TRBJ2-5,TRBV10-2
TGTGCCAGCAGACCAGCCTACAGGGACACCGGGGAGCTGTTTTTT,CASRPAYRDTGELFF,15,.,.,TRBJ2-2,TRBV6-6
TGTGCCAGCAGTTCACACGGAGGGACTGAAGCTTTCTTT,CASSSHGGTEAFF,13,.,.,TRBJ1-1,TRBV6-5
TGCAGCGTTGAAGTAGGGGGTGGGGAGACCCAGTACTTC,CSVEVGGGETQYF,13,.,.,TRBJ2-5,TRBV29-1
TGTGCCAGCAGTTCCGGACAGGGTCATGGCTACACCTTC,CASSSGQGHGYTF,13,TRBD1,few,TRBJ1-2,TRBV12-3/TRBV12-4
TGTGCCAGTAGTTTTACCCCGCCGGGTGGCATTCAGTACTTC,CASSFTPPGGIQYF,14,.,.,TRBJ2-4,TRBV19
TGTGCCAGCAGCCAGATGCGAGGGGGAGCCGGGGAGCTGTTTTTT,CASSQMRGGAGELFF,15,.,.,TRBJ2-2,TRBV14
TGCGCCAGCAGTCGTGACAGTGGTCCGGGCGAGCAGTACTTC,CASSRDSGPGEQYF,14,.,.,TRBJ2-7,TRBV5-1
TGTGCCACCAGCGCGGTCCCCGGGACAGGGGAAAAACTGTTTTTT,CATSAVPGTGEKLFF,15,TRBD1,.,TRBJ1-4,TRBV15
TGCGCCAGCTCTCCTGGTGGCGGGGGGGCTGGCGGGGAGCTGTTTTTT,CASSPGGGGAGGELFF,16,TRBD2,.,TRBJ2-2,TRBV5-1
TGTGCCAGCAGCCTAACTAATGAAGCTTTCTTT,CASSLTNEAFF,11,.,.,TRBJ1-1,TRBV6-2/TRBV6-3
TGTGCCAGCAGTGACAGTTTTGGCTACACCTTC,CASSDSFGYTF,11,.,.,TRBJ1-2,TRBV27
TGTGCCAGCAGTGGAGGGCTTAGCAATCAGCCCCAGCATTTT,CASSGGLSNQPQHF,14,.,.,TRBJ1-5,TRBV6-1
TGTGCCAGCAGCCAAACAGGGGTCTATGGCTACACCTTC,CASSQTGVYGYTF,13,TRBD1,.,TRBJ1-2,TRBV11-2
TGTGCCAGCAGCTTGGTAGGGAGTGGTGGAAACACCATATATTTT,CASSLVGSGGNTIYF,15,.,.,TRBJ1-3,TRBV5-4
TGTGCCAGCAGCTTTTTCAGGGGGCACACCGGGGAGCTGTTTTTT,CASSFFRGHTGELFF,15,TRBD1,.,TRBJ2-2,TRBV7-2
TGTGCCACCAGTGACCCCCGGGACAGGTTTGGCAACACCATATATTTT,CATSDPRDRFGNTIYF,16,TRBD1,.,TRBJ1-3,TRBV24-1
TGTGCCAGCAGCGTAGGAGAACAGTTTAAGGAAAAACTGTTTTTT,CASSVGEQFKEKLFF,15,.,.,TRBJ1-4,TRBV9
TGCGCCACCTTCAAGCGGACAGGGAACAACTATGGCTACACCTTC,CATFKRTGNNYGYTF,15,TRBD1,.,TRBJ1-2,TRBV23-1
TGCGCCAGCAGCCAAGATAGTGTGGACGAGGGAGATACGCAGTATTTT,CASSQDSVDEGDTQYF,16,.,few,TRBJ2-3,TRBV4-3
TGTGCCAGCAGCTTATATCGGAGAGACACTGAAGCTTTCTTT,CASSLYRRDTEAFF,14,.,.,TRBJ1-1,TRBV5-5
TGTGCCAGCAGACCTTTGAGCTACGAGCAGTACTTC,CASRPLSYEQYF,12,.,.,TRBJ2-7,TRBV2
TGTGCCAGCAGTGAAGAGGCAGGGGGCAATCAGCCCCAGCATTTT,CASSEEAGGNQPQHF,15,.,few,TRBJ1-5,TRBV6-1
TGTGCCAGCCGTTTATCCTACGAGCAGTACTTC,CASRLSYEQYF,11,.,.,TRBJ2-7,TRBV2
TGTGCCTGGGAGGGACAGGGGAATGAAAAACTGTTTTTT,CAWEGQGNEKLFF,13,TRBD1,.,TRBJ1-4,TRBV30
TGTGCCAGCAGTTACTCGAAGATAACAGGGGAATACGAGCAGTACTTC,CASSYSKITGEYEQYF,16,TRBD1,.,TRBJ2-7,TRBV6-6
TGTGCCAGCACCCGAACCCCGAGGGCCTACAATGAGCAGTTCTTC,CASTRTPRAYNEQFF,15,.,few,TRBJ2-1,TRBV28
TGTGCCAGCAGCGGGGACAGGGGGCTAGGGGGCTACACCTTC,CASSGDRGLGGYTF,14,TRBD1,.,TRBJ1-2,TRBV28
TGTGCCAGCAGTCCATGGACAGGGGGAGCTTTCTTT,CASSPWTGGAFF,12,TRBD1,many,TRBJ1-1,TRBV6-5
TGCGCCAGCAGCTTTTCCGGGACAGGAAACACTGAAGCTTTCTTT,CASSFSGTGNTEAFF,15,TRBD1,.,TRBJ1-1,TRBV5-1
TGTGCCAGCAGCTTGGGGTTCGGACAGATCGGGGTTGAGACCCAGTACTTC,CASSLGFGQIGVETQYF,17,.,.,TRBJ2-5,TRBV5-4
TGTGCCAGCAGACTAAGCGGGGGGGCCCCCACCGGGGAGCTGTTTTTT,CASRLSGGAPTGELFF,16,TRBD2,.,TRBJ2-2,TRBV13
TGTGCCAGTAGTATGACAGGGGGCGAAACCTACGAGCAGTACTTC,CASSMTGGETYEQYF,15,TRBD1,.,TRBJ2-7,TRBV19
TGTGCCAGCAGTTCCCTAGGACAGGCCGCAGGACCCCAGCATTTT,CASSSLGQAAGPQHF,15,TRBD1,.,TRBJ1-5,TRBV2
TGCGCCAGCAGTGAAACAGGGGATCACTATGGCTACACCTTC,CASSETGDHYGYTF,14,TRBD1,.,TRBJ1-2,TRBV10-2
TGTGCCAGCAGTCCAGCTGGGGCTGGCACAGATACGCAGTATTTT,CASSPAGAGTDTQYF,15,.,.,TRBJ2-3,TRBV3-1/TRBV3-2
TGTGCCAGTAGTCCGCGGTTGGAAAATGGAGAGACCCAGTACTTC,CASSPRLENGETQYF,15,.,.,TRBJ2-5,TRBV19
TGTGCCAGCAGCCTGGGACTCCCGGGCCAGCCCCAGCATTTT,CASSLGLPGQPQHF,14,.,.,TRBJ1-5,TRBV7-2